What follows are 4 T cell receptor beta chains derived from one specimen sequenced in a study of blood T cell repertoires in COVID-19. Measured with immunoSEQ multiplex PCR; TCRdb has only the in-frame clones, and not every one. The sample lists approximately 190,000 clones; under 90% were seen once. Sequenced material: peripheral blood. These TCRs come from a man between 60 and 70 years old with acute or convalescent COVID-19.

The chain recombines TRBV14 with TRBJ2-7; D possibly corresponds to TRBD2 (5 bases). CDR3 length: 15 amino acids. V was trimmed by 0 bases and J by 4 bases, leaving 13 bases between them. Germline CDR1 reads SGHDN; CDR2 reads FVKESK. The CDR3 DNA reads as TGTGCCAGCAGCCAAGAAGGGAGACCCATTTACGAGCAGTACTTC. Its protein product is CASSQEGRPIYEQYF. The full variable domain, with the rest looked up from reference TRBV14 and TRBJ2-7, is EAGVTQFPSHSVIEKGQTVTLRCDPISGHDNLYWYRRVMGKEIKFLLHFVKESKQDESGMPNNRFLAERTGGTYSTLKVQPAELEDSGVYFCASSQEGRPIYEQYFGPGTRLTVT.

The V gene is TRBV9, the J gene TRBJ1-2; 11 nucleotides line up with TRBD1. In germline, CDR1 is SGDLS, CDR2 YYNGEE. This CDR3 spans 14 amino acids. J lost 5 bases, V lost 5 bases, and 5 bases had no gene match. This CDR3 is CASRGDRGDYGYTF. In DNA, the CDR3 is TGTGCCAGCAGAGGGGACAGGGGGGATTATGGCTACACCTTC.

The chain links TRBV11-2 to TRBJ1-1; TRBD1 aligns across 7 bases. Germline loops: CDR1 SGHAT, CDR2 FQNNGV. V was pared by 1 base and J by 8 bases, with 10 bases of the junction left unmatched. The CDR3 runs to 15 residues. The CDR3 nucleotides read TGTGCCAGCAGCTTAGTGACAGGGCTCACCCCCGAAGCTTTCTTT. Translation gives CASSLVTGLTPEAFF.

The chain joins TRBV24-1 to TRBJ2-7; the D gene is possibly TRBD1 (5 bases). V lost 4 bases, J lost 5 bases, and 11 bases lay in between. CDR3 length: 13 amino acids. Germline V lookup: CDR1 KGHDR, CDR2 SFDVKD. CDR3 sequence (DNA): TGTGCCACCAGTGAGGGGCCGACCCACGAGCAGTACTTC. Residues: CATSEGPTHEQYF.